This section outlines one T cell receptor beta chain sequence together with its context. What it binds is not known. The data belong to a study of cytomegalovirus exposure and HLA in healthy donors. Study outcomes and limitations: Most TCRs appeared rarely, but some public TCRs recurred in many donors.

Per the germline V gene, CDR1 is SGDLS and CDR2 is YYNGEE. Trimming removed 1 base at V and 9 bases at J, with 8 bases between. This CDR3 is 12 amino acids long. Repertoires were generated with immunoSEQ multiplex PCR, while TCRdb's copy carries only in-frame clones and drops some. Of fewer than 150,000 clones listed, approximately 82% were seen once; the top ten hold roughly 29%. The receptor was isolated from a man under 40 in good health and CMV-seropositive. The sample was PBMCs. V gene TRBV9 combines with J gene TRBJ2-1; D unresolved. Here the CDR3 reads CASSVPEREQFF. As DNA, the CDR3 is TGTGCCAGCAGCGTACCTGAGCGTGAGCAGTTCTTC.